A selection of T cell receptor beta chains follows, all from one sample in a study of T cell clones after liver transplantation. The repertoire was sequenced with immunoSEQ multiplex PCR; TCRdb's copy has only in-frame clones and lacks some. The sample records 70,000 to 80,000 clones, about nine tenths being singletons. The sequencing here drew on CD4+ T cells from blood, taken before liver transplant. These receptors all stem from a human donor who received a liver transplant. CDR3s include the opening cysteine and the closing phenylalanine or tryptophan. D genes are given only for firm matches. Clone size appears in some rows only: once, few, many, or a class for an expanded clone.

j_call: TRBJ1-5
d_call: -
clone_size: once
v_call: TRBV27
cdr3_aa: CASSFAGSNQPQHF
cdr3_nt: TGTGCCAGCAGTTTCGCAGGGAGCAATCAGCCCCAGCATTTT

j_call: TRBJ2-7
d_call: -
clone_size: once
v_call: TRBV28
cdr3_aa: CASSFLDSTYEQYF
cdr3_nt: TGTGCCAGCAGTTTTTTAGACAGCACCTACGAGCAGTACTTC

j_call: TRBJ2-7
d_call: TRBD2
clone_size: -
v_call: TRBV7-2
cdr3_aa: CASSSGLAGGAYEQYF
cdr3_nt: TGTGCCAGCAGCTCAGGACTAGCGGGCGGAGCCTACGAGCAGTACTTC

j_call: TRBJ2-1
d_call: TRBD2
clone_size: -
v_call: TRBV6-1
cdr3_aa: CASSEPSGRSYNEQFF
cdr3_nt: TGTGCCAGCAGCGAACCTAGCGGTCGCTCCTACAATGAGCAGTTCTTC

j_call: TRBJ1-1
d_call: -
clone_size: -
v_call: TRBV11-3
cdr3_aa: CASTSPGWTEAFF
cdr3_nt: TGTGCCAGCACGTCTCCAGGGTGGACTGAAGCTTTCTTT

j_call: TRBJ1-3
d_call: -
clone_size: -
v_call: TRBV30
cdr3_aa: CAWSVGRGGTYTIYF
cdr3_nt: TGTGCCTGGAGTGTGGGACGTGGGGGCACCTACACCATATATTTT

j_call: TRBJ2-4
d_call: -
clone_size: -
v_call: TRBV13
cdr3_aa: CASSPSARVVENIQYF
cdr3_nt: TGTGCCAGCAGCCCCTCGGCGCGGGTTGTGGAAAACATTCAGTACTTC

j_call: TRBJ1-5
d_call: -
clone_size: -
v_call: TRBV6-5
cdr3_aa: CASSYDGGLGQPQHF
cdr3_nt: TGTGCCAGCAGTTACGACGGGGGACTCGGACAGCCCCAGCATTTT

j_call: TRBJ2-1
d_call: -
clone_size: -
v_call: TRBV11-2
cdr3_aa: CASSPRQTRNEQFF
cdr3_nt: TGTGCCAGCAGCCCTCGCCAGACTCGCAATGAGCAGTTCTTC

j_call: TRBJ2-2
d_call: -
clone_size: -
v_call: TRBV2
cdr3_aa: CASSGTVTTTGELFF
cdr3_nt: TGTGCCAGCAGTGGGACCGTTACAACTACCGGGGAGCTGTTTTTT

j_call: TRBJ1-2
d_call: TRBD1
clone_size: few
v_call: TRBV2
cdr3_aa: CASSTTGDLGYTF
cdr3_nt: TGTGCCAGCAGTACAACAGGGGATCTTGGCTACACCTTC

j_call: TRBJ2-3
d_call: TRBD2
clone_size: -
v_call: TRBV28
cdr3_aa: CASSGTYTDTQYF
cdr3_nt: TGTGCCAGTAGCGGGACCTACACAGATACGCAGTATTTT

j_call: TRBJ1-5
d_call: -
clone_size: -
v_call: TRBV5-6
cdr3_aa: CASSFGRTQPQHF
cdr3_nt: TGTGCCAGCAGCTTTGGTAGGACTCAGCCCCAGCATTTT

j_call: TRBJ2-5
d_call: -
clone_size: -
v_call: TRBV19
cdr3_aa: CASSTKTKETQYF
cdr3_nt: TGTGCCAGTAGTACCAAGACGAAAGAGACCCAGTACTTC

j_call: TRBJ1-4
d_call: -
clone_size: -
v_call: TRBV2
cdr3_aa: CASNRQQHEKLFF
cdr3_nt: TGTGCCAGCAACCGACAGCAGCATGAAAAACTGTTTTTT

j_call: TRBJ2-4
d_call: -
clone_size: -
v_call: TRBV18
cdr3_aa: CASSPRQVAKNIQYF
cdr3_nt: TGTGCCAGCTCACCACGACAGGTAGCCAAAAACATTCAGTACTTC

j_call: TRBJ2-3
d_call: -
clone_size: -
v_call: TRBV7-8
cdr3_aa: CASRSADTQYF
cdr3_nt: TGTGCCAGCAGGTCTGCAGATACGCAGTATTTT

j_call: TRBJ2-1
d_call: -
clone_size: medium-sized
v_call: TRBV7-9
cdr3_aa: CANGRGTYNEQFF
cdr3_nt: TGTGCCAACGGGCGGGGAACCTACAATGAGCAGTTCTTC

j_call: TRBJ2-2
d_call: TRBD2
clone_size: -
v_call: TRBV5-8
cdr3_aa: CASSLAGVGTGELFF
cdr3_nt: TGTGCCAGCAGCTTAGCGGGAGTAGGTACCGGGGAGCTGTTTTTT

j_call: TRBJ2-6
d_call: -
clone_size: -
v_call: TRBV5-5
cdr3_aa: CASSLEGDNFPGANVLTF
cdr3_nt: TGTGCCAGCAGCTTGGAGGGGGACAACTTTCCTGGGGCCAACGTCCTGACTTTC

j_call: TRBJ1-3
d_call: -
clone_size: -
v_call: TRBV9
cdr3_aa: CASPLPVRNSGNTIYF
cdr3_nt: TGTGCCAGCCCACTCCCTGTGAGGAACTCTGGAAACACCATATATTTT

j_call: TRBJ2-2
d_call: -
clone_size: once
v_call: TRBV4-2
cdr3_aa: CASSQDWPGMNTGELFF
cdr3_nt: TGTGCCAGCAGCCAAGATTGGCCGGGAATGAACACCGGGGAGCTGTTTTTT

j_call: TRBJ2-3
d_call: -
clone_size: once
v_call: TRBV7-8
cdr3_aa: CASSSAYSTDTQYF
cdr3_nt: TGTGCCAGCAGCTCCGCCTATAGCACAGATACGCAGTATTTT